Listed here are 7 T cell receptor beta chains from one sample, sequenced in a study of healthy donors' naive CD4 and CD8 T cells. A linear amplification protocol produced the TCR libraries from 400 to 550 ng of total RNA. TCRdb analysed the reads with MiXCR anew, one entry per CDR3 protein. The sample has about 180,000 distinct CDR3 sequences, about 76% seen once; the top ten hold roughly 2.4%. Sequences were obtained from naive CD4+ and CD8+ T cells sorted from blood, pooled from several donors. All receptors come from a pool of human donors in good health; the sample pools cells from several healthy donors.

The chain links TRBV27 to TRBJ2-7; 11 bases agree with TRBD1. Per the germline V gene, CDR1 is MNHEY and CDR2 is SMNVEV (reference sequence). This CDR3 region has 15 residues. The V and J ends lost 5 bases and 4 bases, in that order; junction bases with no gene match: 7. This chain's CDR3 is CASSLGQGAPYEQYF. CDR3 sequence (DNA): TGTGCCAGCAGTCTAGGACAGGGGGCGCCGTACGAGCAGTACTTC.

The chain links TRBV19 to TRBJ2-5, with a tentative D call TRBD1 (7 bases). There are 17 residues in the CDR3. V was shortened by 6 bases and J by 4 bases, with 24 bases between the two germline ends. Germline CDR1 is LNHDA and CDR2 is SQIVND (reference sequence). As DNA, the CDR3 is TGTGCCAGTAGCTATCGGGGGACAGCCTCACCAAGAGAGACCCAGTACTTC. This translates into CASSYRGTASPRETQYF.

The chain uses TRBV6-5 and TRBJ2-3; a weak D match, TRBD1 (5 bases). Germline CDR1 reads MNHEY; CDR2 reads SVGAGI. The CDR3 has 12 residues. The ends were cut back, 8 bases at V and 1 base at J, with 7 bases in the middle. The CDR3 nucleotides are TGTGCCAGCGGGGCCCGCACAGATACGCAGTATTTT. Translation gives CASGARTDTQYF.

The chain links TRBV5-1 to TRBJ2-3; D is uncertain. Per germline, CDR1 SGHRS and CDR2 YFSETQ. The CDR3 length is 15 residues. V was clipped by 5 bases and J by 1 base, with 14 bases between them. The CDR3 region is CASSLTETRTDTQYF. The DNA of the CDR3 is TGCGCCAGCAGTTTAACTGAAACTCGCACAGATACGCAGTATTTT.

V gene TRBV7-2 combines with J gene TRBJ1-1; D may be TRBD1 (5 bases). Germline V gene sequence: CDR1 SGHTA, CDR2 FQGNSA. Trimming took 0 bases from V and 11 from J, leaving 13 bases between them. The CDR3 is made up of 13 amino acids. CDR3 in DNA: TGTGCCAGCAGCTTAGCGGGACTCCCAGCCGCTTTCTTT. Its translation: CASSLAGLPAAFF.

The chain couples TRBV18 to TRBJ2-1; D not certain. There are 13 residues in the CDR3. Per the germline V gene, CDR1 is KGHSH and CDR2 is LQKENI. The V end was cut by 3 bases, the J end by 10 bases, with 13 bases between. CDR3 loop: CASSPRSFDEQFF. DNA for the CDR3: TGTGCCAGCTCACCGAGATCCTTCGACGAGCAGTTCTTC.

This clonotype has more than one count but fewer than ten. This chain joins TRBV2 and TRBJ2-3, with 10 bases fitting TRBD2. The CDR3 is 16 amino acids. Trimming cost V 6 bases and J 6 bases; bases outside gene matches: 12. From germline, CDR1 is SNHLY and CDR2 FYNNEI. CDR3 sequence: CASREDLAGVGDTQYF. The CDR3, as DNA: TGTGCCAGCAGGGAGGATCTAGCGGGAGTGGGGGATACGCAGTATTTT.